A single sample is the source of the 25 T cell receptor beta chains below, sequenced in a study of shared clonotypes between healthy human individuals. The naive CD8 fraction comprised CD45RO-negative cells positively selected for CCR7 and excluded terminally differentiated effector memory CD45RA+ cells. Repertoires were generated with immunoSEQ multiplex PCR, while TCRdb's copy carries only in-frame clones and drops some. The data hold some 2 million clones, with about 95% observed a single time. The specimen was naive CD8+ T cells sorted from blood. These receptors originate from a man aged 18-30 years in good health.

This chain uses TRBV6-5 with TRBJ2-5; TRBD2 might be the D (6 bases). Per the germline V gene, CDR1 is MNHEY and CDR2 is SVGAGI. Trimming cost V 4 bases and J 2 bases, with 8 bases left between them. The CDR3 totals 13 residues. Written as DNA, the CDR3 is TGTGCCAGCAGTTTAGGAGGGCAAGAGACCCAGTACTTC. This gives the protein CASSLGGQETQYF.

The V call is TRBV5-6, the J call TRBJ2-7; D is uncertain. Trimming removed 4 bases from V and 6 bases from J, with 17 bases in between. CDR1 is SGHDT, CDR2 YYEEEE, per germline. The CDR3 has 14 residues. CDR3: CASSIETALGEQYF. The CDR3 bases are TGTGCCAGCAGCATCGAGACGGCCCTTGGCGAGCAGTACTTC. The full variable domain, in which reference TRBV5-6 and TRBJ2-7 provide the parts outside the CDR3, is DAGVTQSPTHLIKTRGQQVTLRCSPKSGHDTVSWYQQALGQGPQFIFQYYEEEERQRGNFPDRFSGHQFPNYSSELNVNALLLGDSALYLCASSIETALGEQYFGPGTRLTVT.

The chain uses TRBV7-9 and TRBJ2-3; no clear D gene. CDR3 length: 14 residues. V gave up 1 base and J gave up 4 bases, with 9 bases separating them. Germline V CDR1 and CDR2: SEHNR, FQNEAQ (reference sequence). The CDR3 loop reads CASSLGGGSDTQYF. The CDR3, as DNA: TGTGCCAGCAGCTTAGGGGGTGGCTCAGATACGCAGTATTTT.

CDR3 coding DNA: TGTGCCAGCAGCCCACCGTGGATCGGCAATCAGCCCCAGCATTTT. Its protein is CASSPPWIGNQPQHF. This chain connects TRBV6-5 to TRBJ1-5, with unresolved D. CDR1 and CDR2 (germline): MNHEY, SVGAGI. V was shortened by 6 bases and J by 2 bases, with 14 bases between the two germline ends. The CDR3 has 15 residues.

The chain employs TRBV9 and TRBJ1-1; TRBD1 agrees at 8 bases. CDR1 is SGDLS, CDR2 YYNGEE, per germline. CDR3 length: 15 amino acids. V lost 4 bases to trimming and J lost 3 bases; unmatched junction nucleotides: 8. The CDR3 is CASSPYHRGDTEAFF. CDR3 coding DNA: TGTGCCAGCAGCCCATATCACAGGGGGGACACTGAAGCTTTCTTT.

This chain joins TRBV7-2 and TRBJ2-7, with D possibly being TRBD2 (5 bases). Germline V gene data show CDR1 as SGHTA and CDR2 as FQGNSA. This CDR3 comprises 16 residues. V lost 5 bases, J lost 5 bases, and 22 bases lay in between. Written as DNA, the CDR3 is TGTGCCAGCAGCCCGAACCCACGGGGTATTAACGACGAGCAGTACTTC. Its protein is CASSPNPRGINDEQYF.

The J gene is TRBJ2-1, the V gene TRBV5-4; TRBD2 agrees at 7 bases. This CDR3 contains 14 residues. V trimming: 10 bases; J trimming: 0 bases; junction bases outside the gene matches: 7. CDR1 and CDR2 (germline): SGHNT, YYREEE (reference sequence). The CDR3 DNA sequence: TGTGCCTTAAAAGCGGGGAGCTCCTACAATGAGCAGTTCTTC. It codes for CALKAGSSYNEQFF.

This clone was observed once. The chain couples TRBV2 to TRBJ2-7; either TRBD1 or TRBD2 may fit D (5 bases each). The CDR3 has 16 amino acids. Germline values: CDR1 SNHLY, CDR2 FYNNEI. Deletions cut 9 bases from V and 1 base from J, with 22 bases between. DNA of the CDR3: TGTGCCAGTAGAGACGGGGACCGCCTCCATTCCTACGAGCAGTACTTC. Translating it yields CASRDGDRLHSYEQYF.

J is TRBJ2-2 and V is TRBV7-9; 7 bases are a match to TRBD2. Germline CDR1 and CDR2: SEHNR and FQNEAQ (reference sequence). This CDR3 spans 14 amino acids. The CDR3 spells CALLGAGPTGELFF. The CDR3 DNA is TGTGCTCTCCTTGGAGCGGGACCCACCGGGGAGCTGTTTTTT.

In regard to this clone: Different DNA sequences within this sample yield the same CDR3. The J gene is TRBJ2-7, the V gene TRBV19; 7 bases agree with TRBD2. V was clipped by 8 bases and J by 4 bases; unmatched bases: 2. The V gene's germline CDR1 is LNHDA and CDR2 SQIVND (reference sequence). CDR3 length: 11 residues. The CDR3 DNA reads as TGTGCCAGTGGGGGGGGTTACGAGCAGTACTTC. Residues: CASGGGYEQYF.

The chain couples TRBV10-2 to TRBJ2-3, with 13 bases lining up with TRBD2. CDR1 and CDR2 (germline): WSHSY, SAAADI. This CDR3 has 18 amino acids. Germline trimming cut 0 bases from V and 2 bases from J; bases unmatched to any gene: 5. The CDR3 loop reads CASSESTSGGTYTDTQYF. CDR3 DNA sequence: TGCGCCAGCAGTGAGTCGACTAGCGGGGGGACTTACACAGATACGCAGTATTTT.

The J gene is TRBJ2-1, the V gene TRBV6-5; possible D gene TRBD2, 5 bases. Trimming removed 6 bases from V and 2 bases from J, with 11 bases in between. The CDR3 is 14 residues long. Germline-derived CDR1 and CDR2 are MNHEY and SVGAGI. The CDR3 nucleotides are TGTGCCAGCAGAGAGGGAGTCGCCTACAATGAGCAGTTCTTC. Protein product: CASREGVAYNEQFF.

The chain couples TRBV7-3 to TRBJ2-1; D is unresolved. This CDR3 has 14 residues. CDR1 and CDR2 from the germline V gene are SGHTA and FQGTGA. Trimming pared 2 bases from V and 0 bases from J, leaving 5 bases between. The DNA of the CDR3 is TGTGCCAGCAGCTTAGTGGACTCCTACAATGAGCAGTTCTTC. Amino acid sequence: CASSLVDSYNEQFF.

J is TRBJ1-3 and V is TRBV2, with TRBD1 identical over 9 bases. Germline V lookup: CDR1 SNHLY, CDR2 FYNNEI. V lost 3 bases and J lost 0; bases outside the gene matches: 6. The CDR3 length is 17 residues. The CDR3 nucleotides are TGTGCCAGCAGTGAGGAACAGGGGGCCTACTCTGGAAACACCATATATTTT. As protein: CASSEEQGAYSGNTIYF.

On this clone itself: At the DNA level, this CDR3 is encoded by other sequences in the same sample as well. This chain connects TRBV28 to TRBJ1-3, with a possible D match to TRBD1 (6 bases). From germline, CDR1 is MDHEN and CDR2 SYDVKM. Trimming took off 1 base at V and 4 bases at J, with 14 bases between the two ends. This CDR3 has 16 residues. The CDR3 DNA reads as TGTGCCAGCAGTTTATATCGGGGGGCGTCGGGAAACACCATATATTTT. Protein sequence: CASSLYRGASGNTIYF.

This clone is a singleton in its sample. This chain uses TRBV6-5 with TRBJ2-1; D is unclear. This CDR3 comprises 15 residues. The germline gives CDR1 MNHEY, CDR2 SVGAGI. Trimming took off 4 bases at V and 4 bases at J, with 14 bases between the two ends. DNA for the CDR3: TGTGCCAGCAGTTTCGGTCCCCCCTTTTACAATGAGCAGTTCTTC. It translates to CASSFGPPFYNEQFF.

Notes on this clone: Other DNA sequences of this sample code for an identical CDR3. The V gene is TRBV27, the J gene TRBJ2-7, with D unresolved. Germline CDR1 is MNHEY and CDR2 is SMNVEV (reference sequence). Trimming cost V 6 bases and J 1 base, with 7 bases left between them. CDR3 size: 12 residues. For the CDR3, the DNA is TGTGCCAGCAGCCCCCCGTCCTACGAGCAGTACTTC. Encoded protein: CASSPPSYEQYF.

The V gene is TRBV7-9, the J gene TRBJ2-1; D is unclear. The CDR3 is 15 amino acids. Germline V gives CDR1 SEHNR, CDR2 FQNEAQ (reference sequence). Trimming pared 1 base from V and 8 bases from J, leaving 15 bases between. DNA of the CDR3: TGTGCCAGCAGCTTAGTTTCTTACCCGGACGATGAGCAGTTCTTC. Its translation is CASSLVSYPDDEQFF.

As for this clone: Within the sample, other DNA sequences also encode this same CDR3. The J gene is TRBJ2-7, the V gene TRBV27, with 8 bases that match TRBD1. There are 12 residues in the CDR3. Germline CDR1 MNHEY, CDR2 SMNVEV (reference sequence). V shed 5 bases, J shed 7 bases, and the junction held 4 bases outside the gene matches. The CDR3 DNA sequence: TGTGCCAGCAGTCAAACAGGGGGGGAGCAGTACTTC. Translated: CASSQTGGEQYF.

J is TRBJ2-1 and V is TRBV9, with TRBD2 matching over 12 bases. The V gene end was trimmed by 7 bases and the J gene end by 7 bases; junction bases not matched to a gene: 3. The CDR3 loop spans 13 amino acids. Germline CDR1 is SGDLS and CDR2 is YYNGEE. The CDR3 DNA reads TGTGCCAGCGAGGGACTAGCGGGTAATGAGCAGTTCTTC. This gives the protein CASEGLAGNEQFF.

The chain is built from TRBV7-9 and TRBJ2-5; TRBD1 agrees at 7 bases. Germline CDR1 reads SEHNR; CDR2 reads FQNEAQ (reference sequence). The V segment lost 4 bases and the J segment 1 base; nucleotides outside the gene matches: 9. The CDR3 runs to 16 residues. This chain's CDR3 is CASSSSRHRGQETQYF. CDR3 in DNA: TGTGCCAGCAGCTCAAGTCGGCACAGGGGCCAAGAGACCCAGTACTTC. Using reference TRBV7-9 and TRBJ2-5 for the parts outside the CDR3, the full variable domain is DTGVSQNPRHKITKRGQNVTFRCDPISEHNRLYWYRQTLGQGPEFLTYFQNEAQLEKSRLLSDRFSAERPKGSFSTLEIQRTEQGDSAMYLCASSSSRHRGQETQYFGPGTRLLVL.

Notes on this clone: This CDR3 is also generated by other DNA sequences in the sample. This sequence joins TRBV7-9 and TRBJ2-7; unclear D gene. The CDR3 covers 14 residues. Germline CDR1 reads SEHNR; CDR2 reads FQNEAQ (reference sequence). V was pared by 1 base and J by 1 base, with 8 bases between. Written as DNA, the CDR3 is TGTGCCAGCAGCTTAGTCGGAGATTCCTACGAGCAGTACTTC. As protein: CASSLVGDSYEQYF.

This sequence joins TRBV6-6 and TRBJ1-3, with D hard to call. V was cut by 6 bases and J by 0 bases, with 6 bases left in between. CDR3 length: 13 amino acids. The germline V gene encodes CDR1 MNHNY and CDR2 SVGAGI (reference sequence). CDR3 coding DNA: TGTGCCAGCAGGTGGGACTCTGGAAACACCATATATTTT. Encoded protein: CASRWDSGNTIYF.

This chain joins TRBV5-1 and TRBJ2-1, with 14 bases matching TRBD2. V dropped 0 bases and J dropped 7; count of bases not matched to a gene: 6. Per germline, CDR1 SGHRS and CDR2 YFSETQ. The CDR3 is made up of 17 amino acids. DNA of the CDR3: TGCGCCAGCAGCTTGGTGGGACTAGCGGGGGCTGTGAATGAGCAGTTCTTC. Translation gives CASSLVGLAGAVNEQFF.

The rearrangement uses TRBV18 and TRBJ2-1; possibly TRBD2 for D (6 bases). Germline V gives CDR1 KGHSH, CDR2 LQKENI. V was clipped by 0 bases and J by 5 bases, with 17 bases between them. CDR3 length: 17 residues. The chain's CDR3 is CASSPPNVAALNNEQFF. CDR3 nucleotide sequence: TGTGCCAGCTCACCACCGAATGTAGCGGCCTTAAACAATGAGCAGTTCTTC.